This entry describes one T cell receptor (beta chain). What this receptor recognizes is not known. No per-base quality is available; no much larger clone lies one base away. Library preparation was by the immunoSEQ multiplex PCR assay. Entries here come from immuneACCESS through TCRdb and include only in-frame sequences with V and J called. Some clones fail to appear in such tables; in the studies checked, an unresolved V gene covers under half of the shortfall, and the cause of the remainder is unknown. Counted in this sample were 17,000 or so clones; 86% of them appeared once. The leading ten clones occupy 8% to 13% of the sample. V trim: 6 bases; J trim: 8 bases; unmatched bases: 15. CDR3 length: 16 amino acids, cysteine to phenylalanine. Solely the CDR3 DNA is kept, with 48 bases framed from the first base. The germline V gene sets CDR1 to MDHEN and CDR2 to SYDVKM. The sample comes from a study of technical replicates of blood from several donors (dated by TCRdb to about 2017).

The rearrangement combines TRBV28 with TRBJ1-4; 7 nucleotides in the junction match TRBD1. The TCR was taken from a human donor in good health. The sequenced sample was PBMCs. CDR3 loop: CASSPFRQGGGEKLFF. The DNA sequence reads TGTGCCAGCAGCCCCTTCCGACAGGGTGGGGGGGAAAAACTGTTTTTT.